This TCR beta chain derives from a study of a mutant IDH1 vaccine in newly diagnosed glioma. Looking at the study overall: Administration of eight vaccinations to patients took place in weeks 1, 3, 5, 7, 11, 15, 19, 23. Mean patient age was around 40 years; around 60% were male and 37.5% female. Most had both radiotherapy and temozolomide beforehand; others had only one.

Assay: immunoSEQ multiplex PCR; the TCRdb copy retains only in-frame clones and omits some. This table has 40,000 to 55,000 clones, 78% appearing once. V gave up 4 bases and J gave up 3 bases; unmatched junction bases: 12. The CDR3 loop spans 16 amino acids. Germline CDR1 SGHRS, CDR2 YFSETQ. Note on this clone: Its antigen is unknown.

Sample time point: week 5, during vaccination. Vaccination comprised doses that each held 300 ug of mutant IDH1 20-mer peptide, plus topical imiquimod. The receptor's source is a man between 45 and 60 years old with glioma. J is TRBJ1-1 and V is TRBV5-1; 7 bases map to TRBD1. The sequences come from PBMCs, collected from a glioma patient whose treatment included an IDH1 peptide vaccine. The CDR3 nucleotides are TGCGCCAGCAGCGCGGAGCGACAGGGTCGCGACACTGAAGCTTTCTTT. Encoded protein: CASSAERQGRDTEAFF.